These 20 T cell receptor beta chains were sequenced from one sample in a study of molecular identifiers for immune sequencing clone quantification. TCRdb fed the PCR reads into MiXCR, producing one record per CDR3 protein. The sample lists about 500,000 distinct CDR3 sequences, 25% occurring once. Sequences were obtained from naive CD8+ T cells from blood, with Jurkat cell RNA spiked in. Described subset: FACS-sorted CD8+CD4-CCR7+CD45RA+ naive T cells. All receptors come from a human donor in good health. Some libraries in this study had Jurkat cell RNA spiked in.

V usage is TRBV28 and J usage is TRBJ1-2; TRBD1 aligns across 7 bases. This CDR3 contains 15 residues. The V segment lost 5 bases and the J segment 3 bases; nucleotides outside the gene matches: 9. Germline assignment: CDR1 MDHEN and CDR2 SYDVKM. In DNA, the CDR3 is TGTGCCAGCAGTACCGGGACAGACGATTACTATGGCTACACCTTC. As protein: CASSTGTDDYYGYTF.

The rearrangement uses TRBV9 and TRBJ2-3, with D possibly TRBD2 on 7 matching bases. The CDR3 consists of 16 residues. V gave up 0 bases and J gave up 2 bases, with 13 bases separating them. Per germline, CDR1 SGDLS and CDR2 YYNGEE. As DNA, the CDR3 is TGTGCCAGCAGCGTAGAGGGGGGGCACTCCACAGATACGCAGTATTTT. This translates into CASSVEGGHSTDTQYF. Full variable domain (rest looked up from reference TRBV9 and TRBJ2-3): DSGVTQTPKHLITATGQRVTLRCSPRSGDLSVYWYQQSLDQGLQFLIQYYNGEERAKGNILERFSAQQFPDLHSELNLSSLELGDSALYFCASSVEGGHSTDTQYFGPGTRLTVL.

This chain uses TRBV20-1 with TRBJ2-3, with 8 bases aligning to TRBD2. The CDR3 contains 15 residues. Germline-derived CDR1 and CDR2 are DFQATT and SNEGSKA (reference sequence). With 1 base clipped from V and 4 bases from J, the junction kept 7 bases outside the gene matches. The CDR3, as DNA: TGCAGTGCTAGAGCTCTGCGGGAGGCCGCAGATACGCAGTATTTT. Protein product: CSARALREAADTQYF.

The chain carries TRBV7-9 and TRBJ2-7; D not certain. The CDR3 has 13 amino acids. Trimming removed 0 bases from V and 5 bases from J, with 8 bases in between. Germline assignment: CDR1 SEHNR and CDR2 FQNEAQ (reference sequence). The CDR3 DNA is TGTGCCAGCAGCTTAGCAGTGACACACGAGCAGTACTTC. Translating it yields CASSLAVTHEQYF.

In regard to this clonotype: This likely comes from a read error, as the CDR3 has no conserved phenylalanine or tryptophan at its end. V usage is TRBV30 and J usage is TRBJ2-7; 9 nucleotides match TRBD1. Germline assignment: CDR1 GTSNPN and CDR2 SVGIG (reference sequence). The CDR3 sequence is 14 residues long. Trimming removed 0 bases from V and 2 bases from J; junction bases left unmatched: 2. CDR3 DNA sequence: TGTGCCTGGAGTGTAGGGGACAGGGCCTACGAGCAGTACTAC. The encoded protein is CAWSVGDRAYEQYY.

This clonotype came up many times. The genes are TRBV6-5 and TRBJ1-3; D unclear. CDR3 length: 12 residues. V was pared by 5 bases and J by 2 bases, with 4 bases between. Germline lookup yields CDR1 MNHEY and CDR2 SVGAGI. For the CDR3, the DNA is TGTGCCAGCAGTAACACTGGAAACACCATATATTTT. This gives the protein CASSNTGNTIYF.

This clonotype was detected many times. The V gene is TRBV29-1, the J gene TRBJ2-2, with D possibly matching TRBD2 (6 bases). Germline values: CDR1 SQVTM, CDR2 ANQGSEA. CDR3 size: 13 residues. V was cut by 7 bases and J by 1 base, with 10 bases left in between. The CDR3 coding sequence is TGCAGCGCTCCTAGCGAGAACACCGGGGAGCTGTTTTTT. This encodes CSAPSENTGELFF.

This clonotype was seen many times. The chain is built from TRBV5-6 and TRBJ2-3; D unclear. V lost 2 bases and J lost 7, with 11 bases in between. The CDR3 sequence is 13 residues long. Germline CDR1 SGHDT, CDR2 YYEEEE. CDR3: CASSFGFRHTQYF. The CDR3 DNA sequence: TGTGCCAGCAGCTTCGGATTCCGACATACGCAGTATTTT. Filled out from reference TRBV5-6 and TRBJ2-3, the complete variable domain reads DAGVTQSPTHLIKTRGQQVTLRCSPKSGHDTVSWYQQALGQGPQFIFQYYEEEERQRGNFPDRFSGHQFPNYSSELNVNALLLGDSALYLCASSFGFRHTQYFGPGTRLTVL.

This clonotype appeared many times. The chain has TRBV25-1 and TRBJ1-6, with D hard to call. Germline CDR1 reads MGHDK; CDR2 reads SYGVNS. The CDR3 totals 16 residues. The V end lost 2 bases, the J end lost 0 bases, and 8 bases lay between the germline ends. The CDR3 nucleotides read TGTGCCAGCAGTGAAATCGGGAGCTCCTATAATTCACCCCTCCACTTT. Translating it yields CASSEIGSSYNSPLHF.

This clonotype has at least ten counts. CDR3 sequence: CASSTRRGEQYF. The CDR3 DNA is TGTGCCAGCAGTACCCGCAGGGGCGAGCAGTACTTC. The V call is TRBV27, the J call TRBJ2-7; D possibly corresponds to TRBD1 (6 bases). This CDR3 has 12 amino acids. Germline V gene lookup returns CDR1 MNHEY and CDR2 SMNVEV (reference sequence). V lost 5 bases and J 6 bases, leaving 11 bases between the germline ends.

This clonotype appeared many times. The chain carries TRBV30 and TRBJ1-1, with D unresolved. The CDR3 covers 14 residues. Trimming cost V 4 bases and J 2 bases, with 14 bases left between them. Per the germline V gene, CDR1 is GTSNPN and CDR2 is SVGIG (reference sequence). The CDR3: CAWTGPQGNTEAFF. CDR3 in DNA: TGTGCCTGGACCGGACCCCAAGGCAACACTGAAGCTTTCTTT.

This clonotype was counted between two and nine times. V usage is TRBV10-3 and J usage is TRBJ1-1; possible D gene TRBD1, 6 bases. The CDR3 extends over 13 amino acids. V lost 7 bases, J lost 1 base, and 10 bases lay in between. CDR1 ENHRY and CDR2 SYGVKD come from the germline V gene. The CDR3 DNA follows: TGTGCCATCACGGACAGATCGAACACTGAAGCTTTCTTT. It specifies CAITDRSNTEAFF.

Details on this clonotype: A much more abundant neighbour one base away suggests this may be a read error. The J gene is TRBJ2-3, the V gene TRBV5-3, with a weak D call TRBD2 (5 bases). TRBV5-3 is designated an ORF whose function remains uncertain. V dropped 9 bases and J dropped 4 bases, with 21 bases sitting between them. The CDR3 consists of 15 residues. The CDR3 loop reads CANSLPGKMSDTQYF. CDR3 in DNA: TGTGCCAACAGCTTGCCGGGGAAGATGTCAGATACGCAGTATTTT.

This chain joins TRBV6-2 or TRBV6-3 and TRBJ2-5, with D perhaps matching TRBD1 (5 bases). This CDR3 has 15 amino acids. Germline lookup yields CDR1 MNHEY and CDR2 SVGEGT. The V end lost 2 bases, the J end lost 2 bases, and 12 bases lay between the germline ends. In DNA, the CDR3 is TGTGCCAGCAGTTACCCACTGGGGCTACAAGAGACCCAGTACTTC. Translation gives CASSYPLGLQETQYF.

The rearrangement joins TRBV5-3 to TRBJ2-5; 9 positions match TRBD2. TRBV5-3 is annotated as an ORF whose role is uncertain. This CDR3 spans 18 amino acids. After removal of 10 bases from V and 1 base from J, the junction contained 20 bases not matched to a gene. CDR3: CACSLGLAGASPQETQYF. The CDR3 bases are TGTGCCTGCAGCTTGGGATTAGCGGGGGCCTCTCCCCAAGAGACCCAGTACTTC.

This clonotype was detected many times. The J gene is TRBJ1-1, the V gene TRBV19, with D unresolved. The CDR3 consists of 13 residues. Germline V lookup: CDR1 LNHDA, CDR2 SQIVND (reference sequence). Trimming removed 3 bases from V and 6 bases from J, with 11 bases in between. CDR3 nucleotide sequence: TGTGCCAGTAGTATGGATCGTTTTGCTGAAGCTTTCTTT. Translating it yields CASSMDRFAEAFF.

This clonotype has a handful of counts. The chain couples TRBV4-3 to TRBJ1-1, with a tentative D call TRBD1 (5 bases). From germline, CDR1 is LGHNA and CDR2 YSLEER. The CDR3 covers 17 residues. V was pared by 0 bases and J by 1 base, with 15 bases between. DNA for the CDR3: TGCGCCAGCAGCCAAGATTTGGGCAGGGCGAGGAACACTGAAGCTTTCTTT. As protein: CASSQDLGRARNTEAFF.

This chain joins TRBV6-5 and TRBJ1-4, with a weak D call TRBD1 (5 bases). CDR3 size: 14 residues. V lost 8 bases and J lost 8, with 18 bases in between. The germline V gene has CDR1 MNHEY and CDR2 SVGAGI. The CDR3 nucleotides read TGTGCCAGCGGGACGGGCGTCCTGGGGGAAAAACTGTTTTTT. Protein product: CASGTGVLGEKLFF.

The chain has TRBV15 and TRBJ2-4, with unresolved D. The ends were cut back, 0 bases at V and 1 base at J, with 13 bases in the middle. This CDR3 is 17 amino acids long. The germline V gene encodes CDR1 LNHNV and CDR2 YYDKDF (reference sequence). CDR3 protein: CATSRDLRKAAKNIQYF. In DNA form, the CDR3 reads TGTGCCACCAGCAGAGATCTGCGGAAAGCCGCCAAAAACATTCAGTACTTC.

The table lists this clonotype with a few counts. The chain recombines TRBV3-1 with TRBJ2-7, with 14 bases aligning to TRBD2. The germline CDR1 and CDR2 sequences are LGHDT and YNNKEL (reference sequence). V lost 3 bases and J lost 7; bases outside the gene matches: 2. The CDR3 is 14 residues long. CDR3: CASSQTSGREEQYF. As DNA, the CDR3 is TGTGCCAGCAGCCAGACTAGCGGGAGGGAAGAGCAGTACTTC.